This TCR beta chain was identified during a study of HIV-infected children after antiretroviral therapy interruption. The TCR library was built from RNA with a 3' RACE protocol and unique molecular identifiers. TCRdb re-derived calls from the 3' RACE reads in MiXCR, one entry per CDR3 protein. This sample has about 89,000 distinct CDR3 sequences, with roughly 6.4% found just once. Many counts were recorded for this clonotype. The treatment was: PENTA 11 planned treatment interruption arm or continuous ART arm. Cryopreserved PBMC samples required at least 5 million viable cells. From thawed PBMCs, naive CD4+ CD45RA+ CD45RO- T cells were sorted. Trimming stripped 3 bases from V and 0 bases from J, with 10 bases between. The length of the CDR3 is 15 residues. The germline gives CDR1 SGDLS, CDR2 YYNGEE.

The TCR sequence derives from a pool of human donors with HIV. The starting material was CD45RA+ CD4+ T cells from PBMCs, pooled from several time points, obtained from a donor given antiretroviral therapy, either interrupted or continuous. Specified subset: naive CD4+ CD45RA+ CD45RO- T cells. V usage is TRBV9 and J usage is TRBJ2-4; D perhaps matches TRBD2 (6 bases). This chain's CDR3 is CASSASALAKNIQYF. CDR3 DNA: TGTGCCAGCAGCGCTAGCGCACTAGCCAAAAACATTCAGTACTTC.